The present T cell receptor beta chain was sequenced within a study of T cell repertoires in cytomegalovirus infection. As for the study in general: Recently identified HLA-C-restricted CMV epitopes were among the peptides used. Study-wide results and limits: CMV-specific HLA-C-restricted TCR beta clonotypes dominated the ex vivo response.

This CDR3 has 16 residues. CDR1 is SGHAT, CDR2 FQDESV, per germline (reference sequence). With V trimmed by 5 bases and J by 9 bases, 12 bases remained unmatched. Notes on this clonotype: Antigen unknown.

MiXCR, run by TCRdb on the reads, gives a single entry per CDR3 protein. This table holds under 850,000 distinct CDR3 sequences, around 31% found once. This receptor was identified in a human donor in good health (CMV status not recorded). Some clones in this sample may be carry-over from other donors' samples. V is TRBV11-1 and J is TRBJ2-1; 11 bases align to TRBD1. This sample comprised cultured PBMCs, obtained from culture after CMV antigen stimulation. CDR3 bases: TGTGCCAGCAGCCGCCCACCGGGACAGGGGGAGGGTGAGCAGTTCTTC. Encoded protein: CASSRPPGQGEGEQFF.